This T cell receptor beta chain was retrieved from a study of T cell repertoires in ileal Crohn's disease. The overall study: Patients had a median 7.9-year disease duration, and approximately 35% were active smokers. About half of patients got postoperative therapy: about ten thiopurines, approximately 18 anti-TNF.

V was clipped by 3 bases and J by 3 bases; unmatched bases: 3. CDR1 is LNHDA, CDR2 SQIVND, per germline (reference sequence). This CDR3 is 15 amino acids long. Approximately 510 nanograms of biopsy DNA per sample underwent TCRB immunosequencing. Only in-frame clones appear in the TCRdb table, and some are missing; sequencing was by immunoSEQ multiplex PCR. Here the sample spans 15,000 to 20,000 clones, roughly 88% being singletons. Adults with ileal or ileocolonic Crohn's disease and an indication for resection were eligible. The TCR comes from an adult with Crohn's disease. The sample taken for sequencing was ileal tissue. The chain carries TRBV19 and TRBJ2-1; 9 bases are shared with TRBD2. Written as DNA, the CDR3 is TGTGCCAGTAGTATTTCTAGCGGGAACTACAATGAGCAGTTCTTC. It yields the protein CASSISSGNYNEQFF.